These 19 T cell receptor beta chains came from one sample sequenced in a study of blood T cells in healthy people across ages. Primed by a sample-barcoded 5' primer and a J-beta primer mix, a second PCR proceeded for roughly 6 to 12 cycles. In TCRdb, the 5' RACE reads were re-called with MiXCR into one record per CDR3 protein. The sample lists roughly 2 million distinct CDR3 sequences, around 48% occurring once. Sample: blood. The source of these receptors is a woman between 40 and 50 years old in good health.

The chain joins TRBV2 to TRBJ2-5; D not resolved. TRBJ2-7 matches the DNA end more closely, so the J call is doubtful. Per the germline V gene, CDR1 is SNHLY and CDR2 is FYNNEI. This CDR3 region has 13 residues. The CDR3 DNA sequence: TGTGCCAGCAAGGGAACCCGCAGTGGCGAGCAGTACTTC. It codes for CASKGTRSGEQYF.

The chain carries TRBV29-1 and TRBJ2-1; TRBD1 aligns across 8 bases. Germline V lookup: CDR1 SQVTM, CDR2 ANQGSEA. This CDR3 has 16 amino acids. After removal of 7 bases from V and 9 bases from J, the junction contained 20 bases not matched to a gene. The CDR3 nucleotides read TGCAGCGCAGCCGATGCCGCAGGGGGCCCTCTTTGTGAGCAGTTCTTC. It codes for CSAADAAGGPLCEQFF.

With respect to this clonotype: A single base separates this from a much larger clone, so it may be a read error. The chain links TRBV29-1 to TRBJ1-5; D unclear. The CDR3 runs 12 residues. V lost 4 bases and J 2 bases, leaving 6 bases between the germline ends. Per the germline V gene, CDR1 is SQVTM and CDR2 is ANQGSEA. The CDR3: CSVGWGNQPQHF. The CDR3 nucleotides read TGCAGCGTTGGGTGGGGCAATCAGCCCCAGCATTTT.

The chain recombines TRBV9 with TRBJ2-5; 8 bases are shared with TRBD2. CDR1 is SGDLS and CDR2 is YYNGEE in the germline V gene. The CDR3 has 14 residues. V dropped 4 bases and J dropped 5; count of bases not matched to a gene: 7. CDR3 in DNA: TGTGCCAGCAGCAAAGGACTAGCTCGGGAGACCCAGTACTTC. Its translation is CASSKGLARETQYF.

This clonotype was found once. The chain couples TRBV7-3 to TRBJ1-1; D remains ambiguous. Germline CDR1 and CDR2: SGHTA and FQGTGA. The CDR3 sequence is 13 residues long. V lost 4 bases and J 6 bases, leaving 12 bases between the germline ends. The CDR3 here is CASSSLSAAEAFF. CDR3 DNA sequence: TGTGCCAGCAGCTCGCTGTCGGCTGCTGAAGCTTTCTTT.

In its sample, this clonotype was seen once. At one boundary the junction diverges from the germline segment, which might be a read error. The DNA for the CDR3 is TGCGCCAGCAGTGACGGGACTGGCTCCTCCTACGGGCAGTACTTC. Translation gives CASSDGTGSSYGQYF. This sequence joins TRBV10-2 and TRBJ2-7; D possibly corresponds to TRBD2 (6 bases). The CDR3 totals 15 residues. Germline V gene data show CDR1 as WSHSY and CDR2 as SAAADI.

CDR3 sequence reads: CASSGRGGANVLTF. The DNA of the CDR3 is TGTGCCAGCAGCGGCAGGGGGGGGGCCAACGTCCTGACTTTC. The chain has TRBV7-9 and TRBJ2-6, with 7 bases identical to TRBD1. The germline V gene has CDR1 SEHNR and CDR2 FQNEAQ (reference sequence). CDR3 size: 14 residues. Unmatched junction bases numbered 2, after V lost 5 bases and J lost 4 bases.

There are a few counts of this clonotype. The rearrangement uses TRBV4-3 and TRBJ2-3; tentatively, D is TRBD2 (5 bases). Germline assignment: CDR1 LGHNA and CDR2 YSLEER. The V end lost 0 bases, the J end lost 3 bases, and 25 bases lay between the germline ends. This CDR3 is built from 20 residues. CDR3 in amino acids: CASSQEAAARGRIWTDTQYF. The CDR3 DNA sequence: TGCGCCAGCAGCCAAGAGGCCGCAGCTCGAGGGAGAATTTGGACAGATACGCAGTATTTT.

J is TRBJ2-1 and V is TRBV28; 9 bases match TRBD1. This CDR3 is 16 amino acids long. With V trimmed by 6 bases and J by 5 bases, 11 bases remained unmatched. CDR1 is MDHEN and CDR2 is SYDVKM in the germline V gene. The CDR3 loop is CASRYTGTGYHNEQFF. CDR3 sequence (DNA): TGTGCCAGCAGGTACACCGGGACAGGGTATCACAATGAGCAGTTCTTC.

J is TRBJ1-6 and V is TRBV20-1; no definite D call. The CDR3 has 15 residues. The germline V gene encodes CDR1 DFQATT and CDR2 SNEGSKA (reference sequence). Trimming left V 6 bases short and J 8 bases short, with 20 bases between. CDR3 DNA sequence: TGCAGTGCCCGACCCCCGGCAGGCTCAGATTCACCCCTCCACTTT. Amino acid sequence: CSARPPAGSDSPLHF.

This clonotype was seen many times. The CDR3 region is CASSPGLAGGRETQYF. The CDR3 DNA reads as TGTGCCAGCAGTCCGGGACTAGCGGGGGGGCGTGAGACCCAGTACTTC. V usage is TRBV12-3 or TRBV12-4 and J usage is TRBJ2-5; 16 positions agree with TRBD2. V lost 5 bases to trimming and J lost 5 bases; unmatched junction nucleotides: 5. The CDR3 contains 16 residues.

The rearrangement joins TRBV9 to TRBJ1-2, with D hard to call. Germline CDR1 and CDR2: SGDLS and YYNGEE. This CDR3 contains 14 residues. V lost 3 bases and J 8 bases, leaving 17 bases between the germline ends. DNA of the CDR3: TGTGCCAGCAGCGCCTCAGGTGGCGGTTGGGGCTACACCTTC. Translated: CASSASGGGWGYTF.

This chain joins TRBV7-2 and TRBJ2-7; 9 bases are shared with TRBD2. The CDR3 contains 16 residues. In germline, CDR1 is SGHTA, CDR2 FQGNSA. V lost 2 bases, J lost 1 base, and 6 bases stayed unmatched. The CDR3 sequence is CASSLRAGGYSYEQYF. The DNA for the CDR3 is TGTGCCAGCAGCTTAAGGGCGGGGGGGTATTCCTACGAGCAGTACTTC.

The V and J genes are TRBV6-5 and TRBJ2-4; D is tentatively TRBD1 or TRBD2 (5 bases each). Germline V gene data show CDR1 as MNHEY and CDR2 as SVGAGI. The V and J ends lost 2 bases and 2 bases respectively, with 13 bases between them. This CDR3 region has 16 residues. CDR3 sequence (DNA): TGTGCCAGCAGTTACCGTGGATCGGGGCCCAAAAACATTCAGTACTTC. It codes for CASSYRGSGPKNIQYF.

This chain connects TRBV6-2 or TRBV6-3 to TRBJ1-5; D not certain. The germline CDR1 and CDR2 sequences are MNHEY and SVGEGT. V lost 6 bases and J 1 base, leaving 4 bases between the germline ends. The CDR3 is 12 amino acids. In DNA, the CDR3 is TGTGCCAGCAGACGGAGCAATCAGCCCCAGCATTTT. Its protein product is CASRRSNQPQHF.

V gene TRBV27 combines with J gene TRBJ2-1, with 9 bases lining up with TRBD2. Germline V gene sequence: CDR1 MNHEY, CDR2 SMNVEV (reference sequence). This CDR3 contains 16 residues. V was clipped by 4 bases and J by 3 bases; unmatched bases: 7. CDR3 protein: CASSSLPAGGYNEQFF. The CDR3, as DNA: TGTGCCAGCAGTTCCCTCCCAGCGGGGGGCTACAATGAGCAGTTCTTC.

The CDR3 DNA sequence: TGTGCCAGCAGAGAGGGACTAGCGGGGGGGCCTCCAGATACGCAGTATTTT. Its protein product is CASREGLAGGPPDTQYF. The genes are TRBV27 and TRBJ2-3, with 16 bases aligning to TRBD2. The junction had 7 bases not matched to a gene; V was cut back by 6 bases and J by 4 bases. The CDR3 consists of 17 residues. Germline assignment: CDR1 MNHEY and CDR2 SMNVEV (reference sequence).

The chain carries TRBV7-9 and TRBJ2-7; TRBD1 or TRBD2 may be the D gene (5 bases each). CDR1 is SEHNR, CDR2 FQNEAQ, per germline (reference sequence). The CDR3 is 15 residues long. Trimming left V 4 bases short and J 12 bases short, with 25 bases between. The CDR3 coding sequence is TGTGCCAGCAGCTCCCAAGGGGCCTTTAGGGAGACCCGGTACTTC. This sequence encodes CASSSQGAFRETRYF.

The V and J genes are TRBV12-3 or TRBV12-4 and TRBJ1-1; D is perhaps TRBD1 (5 bases). Trimming removed 1 base at V and 4 bases at J, with 16 bases between. The CDR3 spans 16 residues. The CDR3 loop reads CASSLGWRGKFTEAFF. CDR3 nucleotides: TGTGCCAGCAGTTTAGGGTGGCGGGGGAAATTCACTGAAGCTTTCTTT.